What follows are 20 T cell receptor beta chains derived from one specimen sequenced in a study of lymphopenia after photon versus proton radiotherapy. Assay: immunoSEQ multiplex PCR; the TCRdb copy retains only in-frame clones and omits some. The sample lists some 55,000 clones, more than 70% occurring once. Source: peripheral blood, taken from a patient treated with photon-based radiotherapy. These receptors were collected from a man aged 50-59 years with gastric cancer.

The chain joins TRBV19 to TRBJ2-1; 7 nucleotides agree with TRBD2. The junction had 4 bases not matched to a gene; V was cut back by 6 bases and J by 2 bases. CDR3 length equals 14 residues. Looked up from germline, CDR1 is LNHDA and CDR2 is SQIVND (reference sequence). CDR3 residues: CASSPGTTYNEQFF. DNA of the CDR3: TGTGCCAGTAGCCCCGGGACTACCTACAATGAGCAGTTCTTC.

The rearrangement joins TRBV5-1 to TRBJ2-3, with 8 bases fitting TRBD2. The CDR3 covers 13 residues. Trimming removed 4 bases from V and 4 bases from J; junction bases left unmatched: 2. The germline V gene encodes CDR1 SGHRS and CDR2 YFSETQ. CDR3 bases: TGCGCCAGCAGCCTCGGGGGGGCAGATACGCAGTATTTT. Translation: CASSLGGADTQYF.

This chain uses TRBV19 with TRBJ2-7, with D possibly TRBD2 on 6 matching bases. Trimming left V 3 bases short and J 4 bases short, with 19 bases between. Germline assignment: CDR1 LNHDA and CDR2 SQIVND (reference sequence). CDR3 size: 16 residues. CDR3 in DNA: TGTGCCAGTAGTATCCCGGGGGACTCCCTACCTTACGAGCAGTACTTC. Encoded protein: CASSIPGDSLPYEQYF.

The genes are TRBV6-5 and TRBJ2-7, with unresolved D. The CDR3 is 12 residues long. Germline values: CDR1 MNHEY, CDR2 SVGAGI. V lost 2 bases and J 5 bases, leaving 7 bases between the germline ends. The CDR3: CASSYLGDEQYF. DNA for the CDR3: TGTGCCAGCAGTTACCTTGGCGACGAGCAGTACTTC.

CDR3 protein: CASSDRTGSSYEQYF. CDR3 nucleotides: TGTGCCAGCAGCGACCGGACTGGGAGCTCCTACGAGCAGTACTTC. This chain connects TRBV7-6 to TRBJ2-7, with D possibly matching TRBD2 (5 bases). Trimming took off 5 bases at V and 0 bases at J, with 14 bases between the two ends. This CDR3 is built from 15 residues. Germline values: CDR1 SGHVS, CDR2 FNYEAQ.

The chain joins TRBV28 to TRBJ1-2; weak D call: TRBD1 (6 bases). CDR3 length: 14 residues. Trimming cost V 4 bases and J 6 bases, with 15 bases left between them. The germline CDR1 and CDR2 sequences are MDHEN and SYDVKM. CDR3 in amino acids: CASSSGGPYNGYTF. In nucleotides, the CDR3 is TGTGCCAGCAGTTCTGGGGGGCCCTATAATGGCTACACCTTC.

The chain employs TRBV7-2 and TRBJ2-7, with D perhaps matching TRBD1 (5 bases). The CDR3 covers 15 residues. Deletions cut 4 bases from V and 3 bases from J, with 16 bases between. Per the germline V gene, CDR1 is SGHTA and CDR2 is FQGNSA. The CDR3 reads CASSWGRGSHYEQYF. The DNA of the CDR3 is TGTGCCAGCAGCTGGGGTAGGGGTAGCCACTACGAGCAGTACTTC. Using reference TRBV7-2 and TRBJ2-7 for the parts outside the CDR3, the full variable domain is GAGVSQSPSNKVTEKGKDVELRCDPISGHTALYWYRQSLGQGLEFLIYFQGNSAPDKSGLPSDRFSAERTGGSVSTLTIQRTQQEDSAVYLCASSWGRGSHYEQYFGPGTRLTVT.

The chain combines TRBV10-2 with TRBJ2-1; D may be TRBD2 (6 bases). Trimming pared 6 bases from V and 4 bases from J, leaving 13 bases between. CDR1 and CDR2 (germline): WSHSY, SAAADI. The CDR3 loop spans 14 amino acids. CDR3 DNA: TGCGCCAGCAGGGAGCGGGTAGGGTACAATGAGCAGTTCTTC. As protein: CASRERVGYNEQFF.

J is TRBJ1-1 and V is TRBV28, with D possibly being TRBD1 (6 bases). Germline V gives CDR1 MDHEN, CDR2 SYDVKM. V shed 2 bases and J shed 1 base, with 14 bases lying between them. The CDR3 is 16 residues long. The CDR3 sequence: CASSLQGTPTNTEAFF. In DNA, the CDR3 is TGTGCCAGCAGTTTACAGGGGACCCCGACGAACACTGAAGCTTTCTTT.

The gene calls are TRBV6-6 and TRBJ1-2; 8 nucleotides align to TRBD1. The CDR3 runs 15 residues. Trimming at V came to 11 bases and at J to 0 bases, leaving 11 bases not matched to a gene. Germline-derived CDR1 and CDR2 are MNHNY and SVGAGI (reference sequence). CDR3 nucleotides: TGTGCCGTATCAGGGGGCCCTGATTCTAACTATGGCTACACCTTC. Protein sequence: CAVSGGPDSNYGYTF.

The rearrangement joins TRBV2 to TRBJ1-4; perhaps TRBD1 as D (5 bases). This CDR3 comprises 14 residues. Germline V gives CDR1 SNHLY, CDR2 FYNNEI. V was shortened by 3 bases and J by 8 bases, with 13 bases between the two germline ends. The CDR3 DNA is TGTGCCAGCAGTGAGGACCAGGGTCAGGAAAAACTGTTTTTT. Its protein product is CASSEDQGQEKLFF.

V usage is TRBV19 and J usage is TRBJ1-2, with 7 bases that match TRBD1. Germline CDR1 reads LNHDA; CDR2 reads SQIVND (reference sequence). Unmatched junction bases numbered 5, after V lost 5 bases and J lost 2 bases. The CDR3 loop spans 14 amino acids. In DNA form, the CDR3 reads TGTGCCAGTAGTGTAACAGGGGAGAACTATGGCTACACCTTC. Amino acid sequence: CASSVTGENYGYTF.

V usage is TRBV30 and J usage is TRBJ2-3; 7 positions agree with TRBD2. The germline CDR1 and CDR2 sequences are GTSNPN and SVGIG (reference sequence). This CDR3 contains 15 residues. V shed 0 bases, J shed 0 bases, and the junction held 3 bases outside the gene matches. CDR3 region: CAWSVWGGSTDTQYF. The CDR3 coding sequence is TGTGCCTGGAGTGTTTGGGGGGGTAGCACAGATACGCAGTATTTT.

Only one count was recorded for this clone. The chain couples TRBV2 to TRBJ1-1, with 10 bases fitting TRBD1. Trimming removed 11 bases from V and 5 bases from J; junction bases left unmatched: 14. The CDR3 totals 15 residues. Germline CDR1 and CDR2: SNHLY and FYNNEI. CDR3 in DNA: TGTGCCGGGAGTTTCCCGGGACAGGGGCGGACTGAAGCTTTCTTT. Translating gives CAGSFPGQGRTEAFF.

The chain carries TRBV30 and TRBJ2-1; D uncertain. The V end lost 2 bases, the J end lost 8 bases, and 10 bases lay between the germline ends. Germline assignment: CDR1 GTSNPN and CDR2 SVGIG (reference sequence). This CDR3 region has 12 residues. The CDR3 sequence: CAWSHTTDEQFF. The CDR3 bases are TGTGCCTGGAGTCATACTACCGATGAGCAGTTCTTC.

The V and J genes are TRBV5-6 and TRBJ2-1; 10 bases fit TRBD1. CDR3 length: 15 amino acids. Germline V gives CDR1 SGHDT, CDR2 YYEEEE. J was trimmed by 6 bases and V by 4 bases; bases with no gene match: 7. The CDR3 reads CASSQGTGVSNEQFF. In DNA form, the CDR3 reads TGTGCCAGCAGCCAAGGGACAGGGGTTAGCAATGAGCAGTTCTTC.

The rearrangement joins TRBV19 to TRBJ2-2; the D is unclear. Germline V gene sequence: CDR1 LNHDA, CDR2 SQIVND (reference sequence). The CDR3 length is 14 residues. V was pared by 4 bases and J by 1 base, with 7 bases between. The CDR3 nucleotides are TGTGCCAGTAGTACAGGTCAGAACACCGGGGAGCTGTTTTTT. This gives the protein CASSTGQNTGELFF.

This chain uses TRBV18 with TRBJ2-7, with 7 bases fitting TRBD1. The CDR3 runs 15 residues. Per germline, CDR1 KGHSH and CDR2 LQKENI. Trimming took 6 bases from V and 0 from J; bases not matched to a gene: 8. The CDR3 spells CASSDTGDHSYEQYF. As DNA, the CDR3 is TGTGCCAGCTCGGACACAGGGGATCACTCCTACGAGCAGTACTTC.

V and J are TRBV5-4 and TRBJ2-1, with D possibly matching TRBD1 (5 bases). The germline V gene encodes CDR1 SGHNT and CDR2 YYREEE (reference sequence). Trimming stripped 0 bases from V and 4 bases from J, with 11 bases between. There are 15 residues in the CDR3. In nucleotides, the CDR3 is TGTGCCAGCAGCTTGGAGGGGTCGCCTTACAATGAGCAGTTCTTC. Encoded protein: CASSLEGSPYNEQFF.

In its sample, this clone was seen a few times. The chain is built from TRBV5-6 and TRBJ1-3; TRBD1 is a possible D gene (5 bases). Per the germline V gene, CDR1 is SGHDT and CDR2 is YYEEEE. V was cut by 0 bases and J by 0 bases, with 7 bases left in between. This CDR3 is built from 15 residues. In DNA form, the CDR3 reads TGTGCCAGCAGCTTGGTAGGGGTCTCTGGAAACACCATATATTTT. This sequence encodes CASSLVGVSGNTIYF. The full variable domain, rest sourced from reference TRBV5-6 and TRBJ1-3, is DAGVTQSPTHLIKTRGQQVTLRCSPKSGHDTVSWYQQALGQGPQFIFQYYEEEERQRGNFPDRFSGHQFPNYSSELNVNALLLGDSALYLCASSLVGVSGNTIYFGEGSWLTVV.